The present entry profiles one T cell receptor beta chain with its context. Individuals aged roughly 18 to 95 years were recruited from roughly 23 US areas. The data are from a study of blood T cell repertoires in COVID-19. Original handling: It was from reference gene primer amplification that nucleated cell counts were estimated. The assay was immunoSEQ multiplex PCR, and TCRdb's table has in-frame clones only and misses some. The DNA gave D and trimming, while V, J and clone size come from that table. The sample holds about 200,000 clones, roughly four fifths seen once. The germline V gene has CDR1 LNHDA and CDR2 SQIVND (reference sequence). V shed 3 bases and J shed 9 bases, with 18 bases lying between them. The length of the CDR3 is 15 residues.

Sequenced: PBMCs or T cells enriched from blood (not recorded which). The chain is built from TRBV19 and TRBJ2-1, with D tentatively TRBD2 (5 bases). The clonotype was recovered from a man aged 40-50 years who had recovered from COVID-19. CDR3 amino acids: CASSIAFGVRGEQFF. CDR3 nucleotides: TGTGCCAGTAGTATTGCGTTCGGGGTGCGCGGTGAGCAGTTCTTC.